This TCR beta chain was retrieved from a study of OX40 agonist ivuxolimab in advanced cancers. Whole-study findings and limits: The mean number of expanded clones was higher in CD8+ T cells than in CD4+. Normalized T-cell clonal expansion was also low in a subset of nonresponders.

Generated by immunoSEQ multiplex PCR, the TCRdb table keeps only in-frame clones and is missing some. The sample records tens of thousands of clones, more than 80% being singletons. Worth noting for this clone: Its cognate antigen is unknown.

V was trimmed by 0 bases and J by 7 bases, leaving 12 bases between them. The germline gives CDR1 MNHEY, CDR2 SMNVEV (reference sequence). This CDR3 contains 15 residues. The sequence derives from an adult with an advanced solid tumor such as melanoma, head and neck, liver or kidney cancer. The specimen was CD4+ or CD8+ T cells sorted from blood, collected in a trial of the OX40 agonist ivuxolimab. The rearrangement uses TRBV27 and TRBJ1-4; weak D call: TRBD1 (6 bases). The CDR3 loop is CASSLSWIRGEKLFF. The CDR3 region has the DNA TGTGCCAGCAGTTTATCGTGGATCAGGGGTGAAAAACTGTTTTTT.